Listed below are T cell receptor beta chains from one sample, sequenced in a study of prognosis after radiotherapy for stage I lung cancer. MiXCR, run by TCRdb on the multiplex PCR reads, gives a single entry per CDR3 protein. Of 20,000 to 25,000 distinct CDR3 sequences in the sample, roughly 45% were seen once. The sample in question was PBMCs, obtained before or after stereotactic body radiation therapy (not recorded which). The origin of the receptors is a donor over 45 with non-small cell lung cancer. The CDR3 runs from the conserved cysteine through the conserved F or W. A D gene is named only where the DNA matches it firmly. The size entry is marked missing in some rows and otherwise reads once, few, many or a size class.

>many|TRBJ2-2|TRBV19|NA
CASQRSTGELFF
TGTGCCAGCCAGAGGAGTACCGGGGAGCTGTTTTTT
>medium-sized|TRBJ1-5|TRBV28|NA
CASVDRDQPQHF
TGTGCCAGCGTCGACCGTGATCAGCCCCAGCATTTT
>NA|TRBJ2-7|TRBV11-2|NA
CASSLFLSGHEQYF
TGTGCCAGCAGCTTATTCCTGTCGGGCCACGAGCAGTACTTC
>many|TRBJ2-2|TRBV18|NA
CASSPTWGTGELFF
TGTGCCAGCTCACCAACGTGGGGCACCGGGGAGCTGTTTTTT
>many|TRBJ1-4|TRBV19|TRBD1
CASSMNRGNEKLFF
TGTGCCAGTAGTATGAACAGGGGCAATGAAAAACTGTTTTTT
>NA|TRBJ1-3|TRBV12-3/TRBV12-4|TRBD1
CASRMGQESSGNTIYF
TGTGCCAGCAGGATGGGACAGGAAAGCTCTGGAAACACCATATATTTT
>NA|TRBJ2-7|TRBV27|NA
CASSQGRSSYEQYF
TGTGCCAGCAGTCAGGGACGGAGCTCCTACGAGCAGTACTTC
>many|TRBJ2-2|TRBV28|TRBD2
CASKKRWREGPTGELFF
TGTGCCAGCAAGAAGAGGTGGCGGGAGGGCCCAACCGGGGAGCTGTTTTTT
>NA|TRBJ2-7|TRBV5-1|NA
CASSLEIATYEQYF
TGCGCCAGCAGCTTGGAGATTGCCACCTACGAGCAGTACTTC
>NA|TRBJ2-1|TRBV11-2|TRBD2
CASSASSGGAYYNEQFF
TGTGCCAGCAGCGCGAGTAGCGGGGGGGCCTACTACAATGAGCAGTTCTTC
>many|TRBJ1-5|TRBV7-9|TRBD1
CASSEDRGYQPQHF
TGTGCCAGCAGCGAGGACAGGGGGTACCAGCCCCAGCATTTT
>NA|TRBJ2-2|TRBV30|NA
CACSVREQGGELFF
TGTGCCTGTAGTGTGAGGGAGCAAGGCGGGGAGCTGTTTTTT
>many|TRBJ1-2|TRBV10-2|NA
CASGGEAGYTF
TGCGCCAGCGGAGGCGAGGCTGGCTACACCTTC
>many|TRBJ2-1|TRBV20-1|NA
CSARDAGRNEQFF
TGCAGTGCTAGAGATGCCGGTCGCAATGAGCAGTTCTTC
>NA|TRBJ2-2|TRBV7-8|TRBD2
CSTPRSGRTGNTVELFF
TGTTCCACCCCGCGGAGCGGGAGGACCGGGAACACCGTGGAGCTGTTTTTT
>many|TRBJ2-7|TRBV19|NA
CASSSIGRSKNYEQYF
TGTGCCAGTAGTTCGATTGGACGGAGCAAGAACTACGAGCAGTACTTC
>many|TRBJ2-7|TRBV5-1|NA
CASSLDVGGPYEQYF
TGCGCCAGCAGCTTGGACGTGGGTGGACCCTACGAGCAGTACTTC